The 5 T cell receptor beta chains in this list originate from one sample, sequenced in a study of shared clonotypes between healthy human individuals. Repertoires were generated with immunoSEQ multiplex PCR, while TCRdb's copy carries only in-frame clones and drops some. The data contain 2 million to 2.5 million clones, around 90% of them seen just once; the ten biggest clones take up 0.37%. The sequenced sample was naive CD4+ T cells from PBMCs. As to subset: CD45RA+ positively selected. Source of these receptors: a man aged 18 to 30 in good health. Some clones in this sample may be carry-over from other donors' samples.

This clone was recorded only once. Its ends do not fully match the called genes, so a read error is possible. Other nucleotide sequences in the sample specify the same CDR3. V gene TRBV6-1 combines with J gene TRBJ1-4; D is uncertain. CDR1 is MNHNS and CDR2 is SASEGT in the germline V gene. CDR3 length: 10 amino acids. CDR3 DNA sequence: TGTGCCAGCAGCGAAGAAAAACTGTTTTTT. This translates into CASSEEKLFF.

The chain combines TRBV10-1 with TRBJ2-7; 10 bases are a match to TRBD2. The CDR3 is 20 amino acids. J gave up 6 bases and V 2 bases, and 22 bases lay outside the gene matches. Germline lookup yields CDR1 WNHNN and CDR2 SYGVQD (reference sequence). In nucleotides, the CDR3 is TGCGCCAGCAGTGAGGAGTTTCTGATTCTATTCGGACTAGCGGCTTTCGAGCAGTACTTC. This translates into CASSEEFLILFGLAAFEQYF.

The V and J genes are TRBV5-4 and TRBJ2-1, with TRBD2 identical over 10 bases. V lost 0 bases, J lost 2 bases, and 5 bases stayed unmatched. The germline CDR1 and CDR2 sequences are SGHNT and YYREEE (reference sequence). This CDR3 comprises 17 residues. CDR3 sequence (DNA): TGTGCCAGCAGCTTGGCTAGCGGGAGTGTTACCTACAATGAGCAGTTCTTC. It translates to CASSLASGSVTYNEQFF. Drawing the rest from reference TRBV5-4 and TRBJ2-1, the complete variable domain is ETGVTQSPTHLIKTRGQQVTLRCSSQSGHNTVSWYQQALGQGPQFIFQYYREEENGRGNFPPRFSGLQFPNYSSELNVNALELDDSALYLCASSLASGSVTYNEQFFGPGTRLTVL.

For this clone: Other DNA sequences within the sample encode an identical CDR3. This chain joins TRBV7-9 and TRBJ1-4, with a possible D match to TRBD1 (5 bases). There are 15 residues in the CDR3. With 1 base removed from V and 5 bases from J, the gap between germline ends came to 11 bases. The V gene's germline CDR1 is SEHNR and CDR2 FQNEAQ (reference sequence). CDR3 bases: TGTGCCAGCAGCTTAGGTGGGGCGCCGAATGAAAAACTGTTTTTT. The encoded protein is CASSLGGAPNEKLFF.

This sequence joins TRBV19 and TRBJ2-3; tentatively, D is TRBD2 (5 bases). Deletions cut 6 bases from V and 6 bases from J, with 16 bases between. Germline V gene lookup returns CDR1 LNHDA and CDR2 SQIVND (reference sequence). The length of the CDR3 is 14 residues. The CDR3 is CASRRYSEVDTQYF. The CDR3 DNA reads TGTGCCAGTAGAAGATATAGCGAGGTGGATACGCAGTATTTT. The variable domain in full, with the rest retrieved from reference TRBV19 and TRBJ2-3, is DGGITQSPKYLFRKEGQNVTLSCEQNLNHDAMYWYRQDPGQGLRLIYYSQIVNDFQKGDIAEGYSVSREKKESFPLTVTSAQKNPTAFYLCASRRYSEVDTQYFGPGTRLTVL.